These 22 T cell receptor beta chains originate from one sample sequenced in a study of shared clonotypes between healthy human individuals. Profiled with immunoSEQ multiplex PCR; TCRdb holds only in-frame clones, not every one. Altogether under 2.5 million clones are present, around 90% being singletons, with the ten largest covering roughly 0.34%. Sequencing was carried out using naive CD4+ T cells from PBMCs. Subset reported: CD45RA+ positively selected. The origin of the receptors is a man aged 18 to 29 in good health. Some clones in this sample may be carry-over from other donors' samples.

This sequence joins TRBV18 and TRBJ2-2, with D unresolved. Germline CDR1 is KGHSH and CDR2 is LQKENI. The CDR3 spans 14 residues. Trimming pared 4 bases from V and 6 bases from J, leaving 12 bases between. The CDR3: CASSRTSQAGELFF. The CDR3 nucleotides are TGTGCCAGCTCACGTACTTCCCAGGCCGGGGAGCTGTTTTTT. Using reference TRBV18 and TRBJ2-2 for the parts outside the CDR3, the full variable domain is NAGVMQNPRHLVRRRGQEARLRCSPMKGHSHVYWYRQLPEEGLKFMVYLQKENIIDESGMPKERFSAEFPKEGPSILRIQQVVRGDSAAYFCASSRTSQAGELFFGEGSRLTVL.

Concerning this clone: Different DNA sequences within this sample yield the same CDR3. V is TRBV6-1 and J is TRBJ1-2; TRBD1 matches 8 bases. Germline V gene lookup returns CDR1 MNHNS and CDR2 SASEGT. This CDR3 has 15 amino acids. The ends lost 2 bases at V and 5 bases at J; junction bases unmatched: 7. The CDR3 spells CASSETGQGRYGYTF. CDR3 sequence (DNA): TGTGCCAGCAGTGAAACTGGACAGGGCAGATATGGCTACACCTTC.

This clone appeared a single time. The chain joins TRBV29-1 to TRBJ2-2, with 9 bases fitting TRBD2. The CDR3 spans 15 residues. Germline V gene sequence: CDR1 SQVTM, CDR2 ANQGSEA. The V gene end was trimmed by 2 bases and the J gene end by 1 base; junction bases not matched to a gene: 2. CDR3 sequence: CSVESGRRNTGELFF. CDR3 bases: TGCAGCGTTGAAAGCGGGAGGCGGAACACCGGGGAGCTGTTTTTT.

In nucleotides, the CDR3 is TGTGCCAGCAGCTTGGGCGAGGAGACGTCTCGAGGATATCAGCCCCAGCATTTT. It encodes CASSLGEETSRGYQPQHF. V is TRBV5-5 and J is TRBJ1-5; D ambiguous. Germline V gene lookup returns CDR1 SGHKS and CDR2 YYEKEE (reference sequence). With 0 bases removed from V and 5 bases from J, the gap between germline ends came to 21 bases. The CDR3 is 18 amino acids.

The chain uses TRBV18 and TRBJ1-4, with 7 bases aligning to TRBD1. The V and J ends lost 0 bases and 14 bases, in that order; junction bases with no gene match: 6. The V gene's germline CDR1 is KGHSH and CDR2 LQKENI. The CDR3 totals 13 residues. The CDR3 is CASSPPTGASLFF. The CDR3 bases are TGTGCCAGCTCACCACCAACAGGGGCCTCCCTGTTTTTT.

CDR3 coding DNA: TGCGCCAGCAGCAAGGGGATTGGCGGGGGAATCTCTGGGGCCAACGTCCTGACTTTC. Translated: CASSKGIGGGISGANVLTF. The rearrangement uses TRBV5-1 and TRBJ2-6, with 7 bases aligning to TRBD2. Losses at the gene ends were 4 bases for V and 0 bases for J; bases not matched to a gene: 13. The V gene's germline CDR1 is SGHRS and CDR2 YFSETQ. The CDR3 runs to 19 residues.

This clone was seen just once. CDR3: CASVSQNNEKLFF. The DNA for the CDR3 is TGTGCCAGCGTCTCACAGAATAATGAAAAACTGTTTTTT. The J gene is TRBJ1-4, the V gene TRBV19; D gene ambiguous. The V gene's germline CDR1 is LNHDA and CDR2 SQIVND (reference sequence). V gave up 9 bases and J gave up 4 bases, with 12 bases separating them. There are 13 residues in the CDR3. Filled out from reference TRBV19 and TRBJ1-4, the complete variable domain reads DGGITQSPKYLFRKEGQNVTLSCEQNLNHDAMYWYRQDPGQGLRLIYYSQIVNDFQKGDIAEGYSVSREKKESFPLTVTSAQKNPTAFYLCASVSQNNEKLFFGSGTQLSVL.

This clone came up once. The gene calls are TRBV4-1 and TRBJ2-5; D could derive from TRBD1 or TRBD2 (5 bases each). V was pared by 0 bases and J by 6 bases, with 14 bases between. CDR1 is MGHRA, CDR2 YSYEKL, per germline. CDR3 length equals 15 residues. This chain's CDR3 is CASSQDRDPRKTQYF. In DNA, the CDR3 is TGCGCCAGCAGCCAAGATCGGGACCCCCGGAAGACCCAGTACTTC.

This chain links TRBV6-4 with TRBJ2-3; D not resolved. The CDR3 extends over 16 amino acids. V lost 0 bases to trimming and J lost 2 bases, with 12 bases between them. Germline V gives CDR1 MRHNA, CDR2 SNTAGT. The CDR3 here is CASSDSPSRVTDTQYF. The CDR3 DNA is TGTGCCAGCAGTGACTCTCCCTCTAGGGTCACAGATACGCAGTATTTT.

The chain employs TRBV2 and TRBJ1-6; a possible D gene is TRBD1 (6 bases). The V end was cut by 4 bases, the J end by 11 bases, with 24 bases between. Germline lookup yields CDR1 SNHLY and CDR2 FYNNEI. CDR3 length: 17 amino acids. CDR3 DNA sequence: TGTGCCAGCAGTGTAACGTATAGGGGGACCGCGGTAACACCCCTCCACTTT. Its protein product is CASSVTYRGTAVTPLHF.

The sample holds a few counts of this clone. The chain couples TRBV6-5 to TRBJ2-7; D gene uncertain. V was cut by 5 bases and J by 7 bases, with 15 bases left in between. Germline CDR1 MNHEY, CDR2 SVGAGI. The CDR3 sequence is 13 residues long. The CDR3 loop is CASSPDPTREQYF. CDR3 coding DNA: TGTGCCAGCAGTCCGGACCCCACCCGAGAGCAGTACTTC.

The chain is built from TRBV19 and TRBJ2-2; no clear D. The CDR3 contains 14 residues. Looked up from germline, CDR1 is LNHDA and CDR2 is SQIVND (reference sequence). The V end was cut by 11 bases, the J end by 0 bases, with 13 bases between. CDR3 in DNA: TGTGCCGGACGACTCGCCGCGAACACCGGGGAGCTGTTTTTT. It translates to CAGRLAANTGELFF.

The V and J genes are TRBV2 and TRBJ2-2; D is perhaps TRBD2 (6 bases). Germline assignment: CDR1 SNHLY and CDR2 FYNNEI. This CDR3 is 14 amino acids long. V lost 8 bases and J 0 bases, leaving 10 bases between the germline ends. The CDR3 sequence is CASGGLTNTGELFF. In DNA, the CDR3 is TGTGCCAGCGGAGGGCTAACGAACACCGGGGAGCTGTTTTTT.

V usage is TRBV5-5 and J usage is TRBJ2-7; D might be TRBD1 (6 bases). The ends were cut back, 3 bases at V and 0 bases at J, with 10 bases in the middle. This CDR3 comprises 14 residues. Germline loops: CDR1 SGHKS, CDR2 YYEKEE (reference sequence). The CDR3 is CASSSRDISYEQYF. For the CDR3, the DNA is TGTGCCAGCAGCTCCCGGGACATCTCCTACGAGCAGTACTTC. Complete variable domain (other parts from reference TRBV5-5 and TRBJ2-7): DAGVTQSPTHLIKTRGQQVTLRCSPISGHKSVSWYQQVLGQGPQFIFQYYEKEERGRGNFPDRFSARQFPNYSSELNVNALLLGDSALYLCASSSRDISYEQYFGPGTRLTVT.

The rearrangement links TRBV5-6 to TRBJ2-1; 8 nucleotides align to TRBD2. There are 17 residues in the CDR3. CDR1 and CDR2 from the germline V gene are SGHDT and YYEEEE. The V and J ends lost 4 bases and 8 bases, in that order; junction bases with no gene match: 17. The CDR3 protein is CASSQPMGGRMGDEQFF. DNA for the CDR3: TGTGCCAGCAGCCAGCCTATGGGCGGGAGGATGGGGGATGAGCAGTTCTTC.

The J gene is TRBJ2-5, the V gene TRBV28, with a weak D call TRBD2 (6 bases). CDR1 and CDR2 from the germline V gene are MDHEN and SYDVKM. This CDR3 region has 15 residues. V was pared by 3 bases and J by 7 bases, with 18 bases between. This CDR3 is CASSLGLAVGGTQYF. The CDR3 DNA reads TGTGCCAGCAGTTTGGGGCTAGCTGTGGGGGGGACCCAGTACTTC.

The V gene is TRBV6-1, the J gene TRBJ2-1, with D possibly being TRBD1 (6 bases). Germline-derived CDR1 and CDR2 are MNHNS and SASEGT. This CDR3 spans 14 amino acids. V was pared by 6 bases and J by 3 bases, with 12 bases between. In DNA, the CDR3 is TGTGCCAGCAGAGGCACAGGGAACTACAATGAGCAGTTCTTC. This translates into CASRGTGNYNEQFF.

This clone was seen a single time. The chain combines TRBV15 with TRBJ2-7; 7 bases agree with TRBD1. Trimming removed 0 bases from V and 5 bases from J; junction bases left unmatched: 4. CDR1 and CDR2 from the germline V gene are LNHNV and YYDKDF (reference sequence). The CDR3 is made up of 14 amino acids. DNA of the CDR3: TGTGCCACCAGCAGAGACTGGCAGGGGGACGAGCAGTACTTC. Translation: CATSRDWQGDEQYF.

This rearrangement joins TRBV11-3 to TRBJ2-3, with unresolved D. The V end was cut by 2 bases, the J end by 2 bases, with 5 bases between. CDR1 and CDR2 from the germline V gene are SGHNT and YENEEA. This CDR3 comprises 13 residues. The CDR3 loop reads CASSLMHTDTQYF. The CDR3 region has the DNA TGTGCCAGCAGCTTAATGCACACAGATACGCAGTATTTT.

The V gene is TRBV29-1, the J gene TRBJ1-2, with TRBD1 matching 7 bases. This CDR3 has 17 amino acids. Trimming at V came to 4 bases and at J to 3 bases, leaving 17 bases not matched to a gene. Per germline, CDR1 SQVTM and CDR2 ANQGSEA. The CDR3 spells CSVAVRTGGEGYYGYTF. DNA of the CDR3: TGCAGCGTTGCAGTTCGGACAGGTGGAGAGGGGTACTATGGCTACACCTTC.

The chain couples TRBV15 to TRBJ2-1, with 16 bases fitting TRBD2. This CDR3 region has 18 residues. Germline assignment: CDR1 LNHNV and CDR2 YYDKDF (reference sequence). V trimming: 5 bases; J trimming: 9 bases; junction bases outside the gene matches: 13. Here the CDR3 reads CATSETTGLAGGPGEQFF. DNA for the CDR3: TGTGCCACCAGCGAAACGACGGGACTAGCGGGAGGGCCTGGTGAGCAGTTCTTC.

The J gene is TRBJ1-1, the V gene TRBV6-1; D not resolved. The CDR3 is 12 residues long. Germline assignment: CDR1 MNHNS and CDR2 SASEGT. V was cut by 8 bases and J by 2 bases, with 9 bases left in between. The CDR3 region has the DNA TGTGCCAGCGATAGGGCAAACACTGAAGCTTTCTTT. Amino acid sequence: CASDRANTEAFF.